This T cell receptor (beta chain) was documented in a study of T cell responses to AZD1222 COVID-19 vaccine. Findings of the study overall: With dominance at 160-218 and 743-854, vaccine-associated CD4 TCRs spanned spike. Most donors were white British, females outnumbered males, and clonal diversity was possibly underestimated. Spike-specific TCR breadth and depth were elevated following two AZD1222 doses.

Sequenced by immunoSEQ multiplex PCR; TCRdb stores in-frame clones only, minus some. The table shows more than 95,000 clones, with roughly nine tenths occurring only once. Regarding this clone: Its matching antigen is unknown.

The CDR3 is 13 residues long. Germline V lookup: CDR1 LNHDA, CDR2 SQIVND (reference sequence). The V gene lost 4 bases and the J gene lost 3 bases, with 7 bases spanning the gap. The J gene is TRBJ1-5, the V gene TRBV19, with D hard to call. The sequence was obtained from an adult who received the MenACWY meningococcal vaccine as a control. The source material was peripheral blood, sampled 28 days after the second dose of the MenACWY control vaccine. CDR3 nucleotides: TGTGCCAGTAGTAAAAGGGCCAATCAGCCCCAGCATTTT. Translation gives CASSKRANQPQHF.